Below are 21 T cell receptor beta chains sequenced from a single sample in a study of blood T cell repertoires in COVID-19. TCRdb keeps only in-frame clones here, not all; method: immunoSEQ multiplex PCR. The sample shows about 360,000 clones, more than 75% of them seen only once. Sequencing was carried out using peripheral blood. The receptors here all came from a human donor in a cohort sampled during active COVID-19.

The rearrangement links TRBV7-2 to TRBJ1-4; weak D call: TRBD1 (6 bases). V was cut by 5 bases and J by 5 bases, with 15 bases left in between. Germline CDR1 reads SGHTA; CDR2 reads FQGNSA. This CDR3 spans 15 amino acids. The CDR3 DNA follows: TGTGCCAGCAGCATAAGGACAGCTAAAAATGAAAAACTGTTTTTT. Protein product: CASSIRTAKNEKLFF.

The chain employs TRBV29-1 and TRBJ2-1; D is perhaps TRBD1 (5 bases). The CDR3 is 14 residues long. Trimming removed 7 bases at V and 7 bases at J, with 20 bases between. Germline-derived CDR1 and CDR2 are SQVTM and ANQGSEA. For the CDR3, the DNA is TGCAGCGCCCAAAGGGGCTACGCTCCGAATGAGCAGTTCTTC. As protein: CSAQRGYAPNEQFF.

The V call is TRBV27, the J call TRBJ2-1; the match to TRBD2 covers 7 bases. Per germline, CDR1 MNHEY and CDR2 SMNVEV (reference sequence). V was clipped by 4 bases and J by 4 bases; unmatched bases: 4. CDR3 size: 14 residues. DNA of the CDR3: TGTGCCAGCAGTTCACTAGCGTCATACAATGAGCAGTTCTTC. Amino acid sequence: CASSSLASYNEQFF.

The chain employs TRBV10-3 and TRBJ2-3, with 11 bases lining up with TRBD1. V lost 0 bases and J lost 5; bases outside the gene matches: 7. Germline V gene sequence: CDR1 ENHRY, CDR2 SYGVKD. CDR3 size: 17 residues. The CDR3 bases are TGTGCCATCAGTGAGTCGAGGACAGGGGGCTTGGGAGATACGCAGTATTTT. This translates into CAISESRTGGLGDTQYF.

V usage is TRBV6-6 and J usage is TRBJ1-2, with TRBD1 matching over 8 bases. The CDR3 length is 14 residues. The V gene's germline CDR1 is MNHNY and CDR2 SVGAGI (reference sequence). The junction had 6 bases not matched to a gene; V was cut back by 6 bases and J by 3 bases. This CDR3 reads CASSYAGGDYGYTF. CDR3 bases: TGTGCCAGCAGCTACGCAGGGGGCGACTATGGCTACACCTTC.

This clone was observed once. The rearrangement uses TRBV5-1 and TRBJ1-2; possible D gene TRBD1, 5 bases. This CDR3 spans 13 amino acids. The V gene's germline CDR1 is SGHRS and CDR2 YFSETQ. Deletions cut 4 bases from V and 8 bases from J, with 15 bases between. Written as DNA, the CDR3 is TGCGCCAGCAGCCCCTCGGGGGGAAACGGCTACACCTTC. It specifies CASSPSGGNGYTF.

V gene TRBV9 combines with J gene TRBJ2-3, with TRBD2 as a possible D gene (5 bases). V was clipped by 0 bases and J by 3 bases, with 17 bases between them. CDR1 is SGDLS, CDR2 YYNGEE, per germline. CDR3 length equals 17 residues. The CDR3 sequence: CASSVGGLSGGTDTQYF. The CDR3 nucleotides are TGTGCCAGCAGCGTAGGGGGTTTGTCCGGAGGAACAGATACGCAGTATTTT.

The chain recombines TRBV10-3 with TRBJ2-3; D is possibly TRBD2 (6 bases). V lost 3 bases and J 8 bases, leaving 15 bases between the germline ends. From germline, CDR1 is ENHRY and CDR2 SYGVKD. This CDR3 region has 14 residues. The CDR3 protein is CAISDRGGDGTQYF. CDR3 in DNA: TGTGCCATCAGTGATAGAGGAGGGGACGGTACGCAGTATTTT.

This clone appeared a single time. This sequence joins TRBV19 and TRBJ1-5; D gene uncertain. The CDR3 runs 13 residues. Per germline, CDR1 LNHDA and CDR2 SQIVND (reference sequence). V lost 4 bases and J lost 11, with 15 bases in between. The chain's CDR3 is CASSKILEGSQHF. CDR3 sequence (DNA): TGTGCCAGTAGTAAAATCCTTGAGGGATCCCAGCATTTT.

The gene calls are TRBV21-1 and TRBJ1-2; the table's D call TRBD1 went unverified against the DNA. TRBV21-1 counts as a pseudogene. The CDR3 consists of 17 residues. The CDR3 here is CASSKAPLTESNYGYTF. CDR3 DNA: TGTGCCAGCAGCAAAGCCCCCCTTACAGAATCTAACTATGGCTACACCTTC.

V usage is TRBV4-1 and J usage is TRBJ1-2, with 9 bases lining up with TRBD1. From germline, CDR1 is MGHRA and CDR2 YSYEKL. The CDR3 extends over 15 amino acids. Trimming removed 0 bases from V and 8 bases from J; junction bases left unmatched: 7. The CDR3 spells CASSQEDRGNWGYTF. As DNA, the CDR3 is TGCGCCAGCAGCCAAGAAGACAGGGGGAATTGGGGCTACACCTTC.

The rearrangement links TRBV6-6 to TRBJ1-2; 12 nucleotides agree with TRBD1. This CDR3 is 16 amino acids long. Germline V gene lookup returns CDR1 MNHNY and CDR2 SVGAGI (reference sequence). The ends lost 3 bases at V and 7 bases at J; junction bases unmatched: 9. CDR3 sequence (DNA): TGTGCCAGCAGTTATCCGCTGGGACAGGGGGCGGGTGGCTACACCTTC. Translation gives CASSYPLGQGAGGYTF.

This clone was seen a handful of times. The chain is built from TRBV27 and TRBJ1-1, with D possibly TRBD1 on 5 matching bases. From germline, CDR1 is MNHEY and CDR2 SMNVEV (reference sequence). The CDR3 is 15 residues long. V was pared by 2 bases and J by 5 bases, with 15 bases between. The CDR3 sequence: CASSLIVGRGTEAFF. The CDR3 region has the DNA TGTGCCAGCAGTTTAATAGTAGGAAGGGGAACTGAAGCTTTCTTT.

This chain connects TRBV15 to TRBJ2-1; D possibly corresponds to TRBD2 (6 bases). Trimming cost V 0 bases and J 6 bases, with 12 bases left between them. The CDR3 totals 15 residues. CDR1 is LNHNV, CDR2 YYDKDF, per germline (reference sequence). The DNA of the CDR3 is TGTGCCACCAGCAGAGATTCGGGACTCGTCAATGAGCAGTTCTTC. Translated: CATSRDSGLVNEQFF.

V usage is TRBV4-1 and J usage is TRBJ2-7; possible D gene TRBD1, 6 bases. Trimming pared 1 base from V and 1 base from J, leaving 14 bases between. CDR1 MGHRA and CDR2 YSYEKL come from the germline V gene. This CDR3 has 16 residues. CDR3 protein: CASSQAGKTGSYEQYF. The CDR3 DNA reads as TGCGCCAGCAGCCAAGCGGGAAAGACAGGATCCTACGAGCAGTACTTC.

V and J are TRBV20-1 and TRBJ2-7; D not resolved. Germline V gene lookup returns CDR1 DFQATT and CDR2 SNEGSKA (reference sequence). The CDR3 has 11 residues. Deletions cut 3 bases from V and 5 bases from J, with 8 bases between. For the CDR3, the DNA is TGCAGTGCTAGCCTACTGGACGAGCAGTACTTC. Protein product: CSASLLDEQYF.

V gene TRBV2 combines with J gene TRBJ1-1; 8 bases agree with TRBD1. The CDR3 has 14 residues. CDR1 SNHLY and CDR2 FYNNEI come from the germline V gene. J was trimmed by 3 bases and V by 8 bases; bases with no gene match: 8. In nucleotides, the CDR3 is TGTGCCAGCGCCCCGGACAGGGTGGACACTGAAGCTTTCTTT. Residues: CASAPDRVDTEAFF.

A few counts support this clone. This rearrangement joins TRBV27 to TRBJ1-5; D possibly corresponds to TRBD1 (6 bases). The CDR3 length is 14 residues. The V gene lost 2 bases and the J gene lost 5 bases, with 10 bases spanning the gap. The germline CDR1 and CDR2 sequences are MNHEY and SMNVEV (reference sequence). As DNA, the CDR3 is TGTGCCAGCAGTTTAGGGGGCATTCATCAGCCCCAGCATTTT. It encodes CASSLGGIHQPQHF.

The CDR3 sequence is CASSPEWNTEAFF. The CDR3 DNA sequence: TGTGCCAGCTCACCGGAGTGGAACACTGAAGCTTTCTTT. The V gene is TRBV18, the J gene TRBJ1-1; no firm D call. Trimming took off 3 bases at V and 1 base at J, with 6 bases between the two ends. Germline V lookup: CDR1 KGHSH, CDR2 LQKENI. The CDR3 extends over 13 amino acids.

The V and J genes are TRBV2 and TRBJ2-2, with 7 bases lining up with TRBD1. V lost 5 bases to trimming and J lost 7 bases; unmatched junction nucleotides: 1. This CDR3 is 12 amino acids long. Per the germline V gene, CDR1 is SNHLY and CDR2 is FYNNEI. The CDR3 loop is CASSNRGGELFF. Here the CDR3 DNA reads TGTGCCAGCAGTAACAGGGGCGGGGAGCTGTTTTTT.

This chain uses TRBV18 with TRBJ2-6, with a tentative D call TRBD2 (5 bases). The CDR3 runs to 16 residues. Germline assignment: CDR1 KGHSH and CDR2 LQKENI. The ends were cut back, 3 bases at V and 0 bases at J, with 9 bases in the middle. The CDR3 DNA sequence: TGTGCCAGCTCACCCGAGGGTAACTCTGGGGCCAACGTCCTGACTTTC. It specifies CASSPEGNSGANVLTF.